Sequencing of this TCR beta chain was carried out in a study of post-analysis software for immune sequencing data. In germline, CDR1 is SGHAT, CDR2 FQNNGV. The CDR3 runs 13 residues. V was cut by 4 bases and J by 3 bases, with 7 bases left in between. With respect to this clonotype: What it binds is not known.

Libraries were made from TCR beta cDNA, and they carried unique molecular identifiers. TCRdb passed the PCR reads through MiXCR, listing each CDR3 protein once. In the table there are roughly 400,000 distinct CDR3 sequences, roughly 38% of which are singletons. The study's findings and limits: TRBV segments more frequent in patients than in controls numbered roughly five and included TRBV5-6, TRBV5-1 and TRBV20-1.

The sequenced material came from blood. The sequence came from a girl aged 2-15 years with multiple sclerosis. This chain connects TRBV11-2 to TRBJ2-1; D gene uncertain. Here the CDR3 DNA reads TGTGCCAGCAGCTCGACTCACTACAATGAGCAGTTCTTC. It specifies CASSSTHYNEQFF.